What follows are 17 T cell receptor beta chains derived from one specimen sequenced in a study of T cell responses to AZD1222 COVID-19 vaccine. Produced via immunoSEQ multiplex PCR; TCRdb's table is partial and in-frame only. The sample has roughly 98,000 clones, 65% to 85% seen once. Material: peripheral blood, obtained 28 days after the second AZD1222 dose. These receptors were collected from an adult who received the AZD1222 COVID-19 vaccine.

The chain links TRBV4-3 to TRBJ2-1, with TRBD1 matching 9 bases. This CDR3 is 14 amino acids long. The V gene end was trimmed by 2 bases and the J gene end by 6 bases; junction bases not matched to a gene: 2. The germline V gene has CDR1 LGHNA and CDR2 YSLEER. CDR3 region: CASSQPGQGNEQFF. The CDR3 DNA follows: TGCGCCAGCAGCCAACCGGGACAGGGCAATGAGCAGTTCTTC.

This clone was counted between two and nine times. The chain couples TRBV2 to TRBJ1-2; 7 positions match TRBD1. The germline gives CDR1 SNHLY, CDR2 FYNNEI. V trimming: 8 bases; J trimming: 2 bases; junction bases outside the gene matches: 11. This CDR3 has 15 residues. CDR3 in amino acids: CASCFEEGANYGYTF. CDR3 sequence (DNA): TGTGCCAGCTGTTTCGAGGAGGGGGCAAACTATGGCTACACCTTC.

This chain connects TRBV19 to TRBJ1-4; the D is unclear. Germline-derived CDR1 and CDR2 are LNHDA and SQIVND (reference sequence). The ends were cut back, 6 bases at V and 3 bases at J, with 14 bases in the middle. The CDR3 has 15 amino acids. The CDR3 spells CASRLGGVSNEKLFF. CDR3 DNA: TGTGCCAGTAGACTCGGTGGGGTATCTAATGAAAAACTGTTTTTT.

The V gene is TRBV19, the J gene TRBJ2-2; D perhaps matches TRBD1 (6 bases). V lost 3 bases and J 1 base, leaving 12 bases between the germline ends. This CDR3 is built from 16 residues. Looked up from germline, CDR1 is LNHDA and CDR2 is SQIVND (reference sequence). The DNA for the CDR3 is TGTGCCAGTAGTATTCAGAGGGGACAGAACACCGGGGAGCTGTTTTTT. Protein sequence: CASSIQRGQNTGELFF.

In nucleotides, the CDR3 is TGTGCCAGCAGCCGGACAGATAACTATGGCTACACCTTC. Protein sequence: CASSRTDNYGYTF. The chain employs TRBV3-1 (or the pseudogene TRBV3-2) and TRBJ1-2; D might be TRBD1 (6 bases). V lost 4 bases to trimming and J lost 1 base, with 7 bases between them. Per the germline V gene, CDR1 is LGHDT and CDR2 is YNNKEL (reference sequence). CDR3 length: 13 amino acids.

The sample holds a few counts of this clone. CDR3 coding DNA: TGCGCCAGCAGCCCCTTTACAGCAATACGGCGGGGGAGCACAGATACGCAGTATTTT. It encodes CASSPFTAIRRGSTDTQYF. This chain links TRBV4-1 with TRBJ2-3; TRBD2 matches 7 bases. The CDR3 extends over 19 amino acids. J gave up 0 bases and V 4 bases, and 16 bases lay outside the gene matches. Germline values: CDR1 MGHRA, CDR2 YSYEKL.

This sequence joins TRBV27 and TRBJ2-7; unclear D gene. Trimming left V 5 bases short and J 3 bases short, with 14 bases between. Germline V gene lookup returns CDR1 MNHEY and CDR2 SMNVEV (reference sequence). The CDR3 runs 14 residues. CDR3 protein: CASSPLVGLYEQYF. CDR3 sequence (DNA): TGTGCCAGCAGTCCCCTTGTGGGTCTCTACGAGCAGTACTTC.

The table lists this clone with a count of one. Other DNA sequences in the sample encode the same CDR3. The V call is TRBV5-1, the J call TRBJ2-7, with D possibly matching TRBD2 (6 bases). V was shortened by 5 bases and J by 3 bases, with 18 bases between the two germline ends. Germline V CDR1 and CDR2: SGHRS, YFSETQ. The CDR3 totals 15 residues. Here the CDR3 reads CASSARWEANYEQYF. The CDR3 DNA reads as TGCGCCAGCAGTGCCCGATGGGAGGCCAACTACGAGCAGTACTTC.

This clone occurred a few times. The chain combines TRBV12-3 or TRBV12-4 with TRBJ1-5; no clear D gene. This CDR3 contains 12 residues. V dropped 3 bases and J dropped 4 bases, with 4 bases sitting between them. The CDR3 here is CASSFGNQPQHF. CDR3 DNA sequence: TGTGCCAGCAGTTTTGGTAATCAGCCCCAGCATTTT.

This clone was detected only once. The CDR3 loop reads CASSSEGFPNTEAFF. For the CDR3, the DNA is TGCGCCAGCAGCTCTGAGGGATTCCCGAACACTGAAGCTTTCTTT. V gene TRBV5-1 combines with J gene TRBJ1-1; D unclear. CDR1 and CDR2 from the germline V gene are SGHRS and YFSETQ. V was cut by 3 bases and J by 1 base, with 13 bases left in between. The CDR3 has 15 amino acids.

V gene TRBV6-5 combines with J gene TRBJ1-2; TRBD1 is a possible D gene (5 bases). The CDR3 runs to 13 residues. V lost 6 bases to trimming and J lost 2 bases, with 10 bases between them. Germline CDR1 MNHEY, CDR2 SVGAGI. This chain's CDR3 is CASSKQVNYGYTF. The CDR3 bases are TGTGCCAGCAGCAAACAGGTGAACTATGGCTACACCTTC.

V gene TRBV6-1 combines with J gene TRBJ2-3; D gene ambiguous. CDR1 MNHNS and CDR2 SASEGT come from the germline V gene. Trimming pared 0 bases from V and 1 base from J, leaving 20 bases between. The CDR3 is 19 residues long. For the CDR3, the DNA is TGTGCCAGCAGTGAAGCGTTTCCAGTGGCCGACTGGGGCACAGATACGCAGTATTTT. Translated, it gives CASSEAFPVADWGTDTQYF.

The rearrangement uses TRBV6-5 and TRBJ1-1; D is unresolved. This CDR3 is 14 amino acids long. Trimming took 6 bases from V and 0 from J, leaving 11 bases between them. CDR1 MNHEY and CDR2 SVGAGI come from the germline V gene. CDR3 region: CASSLQSMNTEAFF. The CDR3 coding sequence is TGTGCCAGCAGCCTTCAGAGCATGAACACTGAAGCTTTCTTT.

The CDR3 nucleotides read TGTGCCAGCAGTTTCGCGATACAAGAGACCCAGTACTTC. It yields the protein CASSFAIQETQYF. V usage is TRBV27 and J usage is TRBJ2-5; D unclear. Looked up from germline, CDR1 is MNHEY and CDR2 is SMNVEV (reference sequence). Trimming removed 3 bases at V and 2 bases at J, with 7 bases between. This CDR3 is built from 13 residues.

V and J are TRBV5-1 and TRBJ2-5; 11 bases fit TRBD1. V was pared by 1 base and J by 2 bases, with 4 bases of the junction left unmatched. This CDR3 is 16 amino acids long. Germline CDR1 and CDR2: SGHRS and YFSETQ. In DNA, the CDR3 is TGCGCCAGCAGCTTGAATGGACAGGGGGCTCAAGAGACCCAGTACTTC. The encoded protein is CASSLNGQGAQETQYF.

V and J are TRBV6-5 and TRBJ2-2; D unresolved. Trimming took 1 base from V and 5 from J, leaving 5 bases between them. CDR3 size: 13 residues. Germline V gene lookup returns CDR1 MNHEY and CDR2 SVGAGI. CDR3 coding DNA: TGTGCCAGCAGTTACTTAGGGACCGGGGAGCTGTTTTTT. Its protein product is CASSYLGTGELFF.

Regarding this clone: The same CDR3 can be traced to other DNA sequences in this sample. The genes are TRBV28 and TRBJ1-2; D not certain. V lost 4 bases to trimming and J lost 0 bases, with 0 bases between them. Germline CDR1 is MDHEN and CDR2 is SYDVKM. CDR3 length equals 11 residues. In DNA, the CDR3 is TGTGCCAGCAGTTCTAACTATGGCTACACCTTC. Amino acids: CASSSNYGYTF.